The 31 T cell receptor beta chains given below trace back to one sample, sequenced in a study of spatial heterogeneity in lung cancer. Study-wide results and limits: One measure, the expanded intratumoral alpha and beta TCR count, tracked tumor mutation counts.

One entry per CDR3 protein, called by TCRdb with MiXCR from the 5' RACE reads. The data contain 15,000 to 20,000 distinct CDR3 sequences, roughly 5.7% of them singletons. Sample time point: sample taken at primary tumor resection. These receptors have no identified antigens. The sample was lung tumor tissue, taken at surgery. The receptor source for this set is a female donor with early-stage non-small cell lung cancer.

A few counts support this clonotype. The library was built for alpha chains, so this beta chain is an off-target read and its size means little. This chain joins TRBV20-1 and TRBJ2-7; D gene unclear. Germline V gene data show CDR1 as DFQATT and CDR2 as SNEGSKA (reference sequence). The CDR3 has 13 residues. With 3 bases removed from V and 8 bases from J, the gap between germline ends came to 17 bases. In DNA form, the CDR3 reads TGCAGTGCTAGTACGAGACTTTTCTTTCAGCAGTACTTC. Protein product: CSASTRLFFQQYF.

In this sample, this clonotype turned up many times. This beta chain is off target for a library built for alpha chains, so its abundance means little. The rearrangement uses TRBV28 and TRBJ2-5; 9 bases line up with TRBD2. Per germline, CDR1 MDHEN and CDR2 SYDVKM. The J segment lost 5 bases and the V segment lost 4 bases, leaving 11 bases of the junction unmatched. CDR3 size: 16 residues. CDR3 amino acids: CASSSLGTSFDETQYF. The CDR3 DNA reads as TGTGCCAGCAGTTCGCTCGGGACTAGCTTCGATGAGACCCAGTACTTC. Full variable domain (outside the CDR3, taken from reference TRBV28 and TRBJ2-5): DVKVTQSSRYLVKRTGEKVFLECVQDMDHENMFWYRQDPGLGLRLIYFSYDVKMKEKGDIPEGYSVSREKKERFSLILESASTNQTSMYLCASSSLGTSFDETQYFGPGTRLLVL.

This clonotype was picked up a small number of times. Since the library was made to target alpha chains, this beta chain is a stray read and its abundance is not meaningful. The CDR3 spells CASSPRTGSFYEQYF. CDR3 DNA: TGTGCCAGCTCTCCCCGAACAGGGTCTTTTTACGAGCAGTACTTC. The rearrangement joins TRBV18 to TRBJ2-7, with D possibly matching TRBD1 (6 bases). This CDR3 region has 15 residues. CDR1 is KGHSH, CDR2 LQKENI, per germline. The V end was cut by 6 bases, the J end by 4 bases, with 19 bases between.

This clonotype showed up many times. This beta chain came through as a stray read in a library set up for alpha chains, and its size says little. The CDR3 DNA reads as TGTGCCAGCAGGGGTACCCTGTTTGACGAGCAGTACTTC. Translated, it gives CASRGTLFDEQYF. V and J are TRBV6-1 and TRBJ2-7; D unclear. CDR3 length equals 13 residues. V was shortened by 6 bases and J by 5 bases, with 14 bases between the two germline ends. Per germline, CDR1 MNHNS and CDR2 SASEGT.

This clonotype was counted at least ten times. A library made for alpha chains picked up this beta chain off target, so its size means little. This chain links TRBV11-2 with TRBJ1-6, with D unclear. With 0 bases removed from V and 6 bases from J, the gap between germline ends came to 9 bases. In germline, CDR1 is SGHAT, CDR2 FQNNGV. CDR3 length: 15 residues. CDR3 region: CASSLDPGTNSPLHF. The CDR3 nucleotides are TGTGCCAGCAGCTTAGACCCGGGTACTAATTCACCCCTCCACTTT.

As to this clonotype: This beta chain appears as a stray read in a library generated for alpha chains; its size is not informative. The chain carries TRBV4-1 and TRBJ2-1; weak D call: TRBD2 (5 bases). CDR3 size: 17 residues. With 0 bases removed from V and 8 bases from J, the gap between germline ends came to 20 bases. The germline gives CDR1 MGHRA, CDR2 YSYEKL. The DNA of the CDR3 is TGCGCCAGCAGCCAAGAATCTACCCTAGCAGGTCGGGATGAGCAGTTCTTC. As protein: CASSQESTLAGRDEQFF.

The table lists this clonotype with many counts. Being off target in a library aimed at alpha chains, this beta chain has a size of little meaning. The gene calls are TRBV11-2 and TRBJ2-1, with a weak D call TRBD2 (7 bases). This CDR3 comprises 15 residues. CDR1 and CDR2 (germline): SGHAT, FQNNGV. V was cut by 5 bases and J by 3 bases, with 14 bases left in between. CDR3 in amino acids: CASSPGGGGYNEQFF. The CDR3 nucleotides read TGTGCCAGCAGCCCCGGGGGAGGGGGCTACAATGAGCAGTTCTTC.

This clonotype was seen repeatedly, ten times or more. This beta chain is a stray sequence in a library constructed for alpha chains; its clone size is not meaningful. V gene TRBV6-1 combines with J gene TRBJ2-7; TRBD1 matches 7 bases. Germline assignment: CDR1 MNHNS and CDR2 SASEGT. Trimming removed 2 bases from V and 1 base from J; junction bases left unmatched: 2. The length of the CDR3 is 14 residues. CDR3 sequence reads: CASSERGLSYEQYF. In nucleotides, the CDR3 is TGTGCCAGCAGTGAAAGGGGGCTATCCTACGAGCAGTACTTC.

The sample holds many counts of this clonotype. Being off target in a library aimed at alpha chains, this beta chain has a size of little meaning. V and J are TRBV7-2 and TRBJ2-2; D is unresolved. The germline gives CDR1 SGHTA, CDR2 FQGNSA. The V end lost 5 bases, the J end lost 4 bases, and 8 bases lay between the germline ends. The CDR3 extends over 13 amino acids. CDR3 region: CASSRPPTGELFF. DNA for the CDR3: TGTGCCAGCAGCCGGCCCCCCACCGGGGAGCTGTTTTTT.

This clonotype turned up a few times. The library was prepared for alpha chains; this beta chain is a stray read, so its frequency means little. The CDR3 bases are TGTGCCATCAGTGAGTCTCGGTACGAGCAGTACTTC. This codes for CAISESRYEQYF. The chain uses TRBV10-3 and TRBJ2-7; no clear D. V lost 0 bases to trimming and J lost 4 bases, with 4 bases between them. The CDR3 is 12 amino acids. CDR1 and CDR2 from the germline V gene are ENHRY and SYGVKD.

In its sample, this clonotype was seen many times. The library was prepared for alpha chains; this beta chain is a stray read, so its frequency means little. The rearrangement joins TRBV2 to TRBJ2-7; D unresolved. Trimming pared 5 bases from V and 0 bases from J, leaving 5 bases between. Germline V gene sequence: CDR1 SNHLY, CDR2 FYNNEI. This CDR3 comprises 12 residues. The CDR3 DNA reads TGTGCCAGCAGTTCTTACTCCTACGAGCAGTACTTC. Encoded protein: CASSSYSYEQYF.

A note on this clonotype: This beta chain slipped into a library made for alpha chains as a stray read, so its size is not meaningful. J is TRBJ1-5 and V is TRBV15; D is uncertain. The CDR3 is 13 amino acids. Germline CDR1 reads LNHNV; CDR2 reads YYDKDF (reference sequence). The germline V and J ends were trimmed by 4 bases and 5 bases, with 9 bases remaining between them. Here the CDR3 reads CATSNLPDQPQHF. The CDR3 coding sequence is TGTGCCACCAGCAACCTTCCAGATCAGCCCCAGCATTTT.

In this sample, this clonotype turned up many times. In a library made to pick up alpha chains, this beta chain is a stray read with a size that means little. The chain combines TRBV12-3 or TRBV12-4 with TRBJ2-1, with TRBD2 matching 9 bases. The V gene end was trimmed by 3 bases and the J gene end by 4 bases; junction bases not matched to a gene: 4. The CDR3 sequence is 15 residues long. The CDR3, as DNA: TGTGCCAGCAGTTTTGGGACTAGCATTTACAATGAGCAGTTCTTC. Residues: CASSFGTSIYNEQFF.

Comments on this clonotype: The library was prepared for alpha chains; this beta chain is a stray read, so its frequency means little. The chain recombines TRBV7-9 with TRBJ1-2; 10 nucleotides line up with TRBD1. The CDR3 covers 13 residues. The V and J ends lost 6 bases and 4 bases, in that order; junction bases with no gene match: 2. CDR1 and CDR2 from the germline V gene are SEHNR and FQNEAQ (reference sequence). The CDR3 region has the DNA TGTGCCAGCAGTCGACAGGGGGCCTATGGCTACACCTTC. Translation: CASSRQGAYGYTF.

The sample holds many counts of this clonotype. Being off target in a library aimed at alpha chains, this beta chain has a size of little meaning. The chain uses TRBV5-4 and TRBJ1-1; D is uncertain. Germline V lookup: CDR1 SGHNT, CDR2 YYREEE (reference sequence). Trimming cost V 0 bases and J 5 bases, with 8 bases left between them. This CDR3 is built from 13 residues. Here the CDR3 reads CASSLESQTEAFF. The DNA of the CDR3 is TGTGCCAGCAGCTTGGAGTCCCAGACTGAAGCTTTCTTT. The complete variable domain, with remaining parts taken from reference TRBV5-4 and TRBJ1-1, reads ETGVTQSPTHLIKTRGQQVTLRCSSQSGHNTVSWYQQALGQGPQFIFQYYREEENGRGNFPPRFSGLQFPNYSSELNVNALELDDSALYLCASSLESQTEAFFGQGTRLTVV.

This clonotype was counted many times. This beta chain is off target for a library built for alpha chains, so its abundance means little. The rearrangement uses TRBV20-1 and TRBJ2-1, with D perhaps being TRBD1 or TRBD2 (7 bases each). CDR3 length equals 15 residues. In germline, CDR1 is DFQATT, CDR2 SNEGSKA (reference sequence). The ends were cut back, 1 base at V and 8 bases at J, with 18 bases in the middle. The CDR3: CSARGGAGDRDEQFF. The CDR3 DNA reads TGCAGTGCTAGAGGAGGGGCGGGAGACAGGGATGAGCAGTTCTTC.

A few counts support this clonotype. With the library built for alpha chains, this beta chain is off target and its frequency is not meaningful. The V gene is TRBV20-1, the J gene TRBJ2-1; 8 nucleotides line up with TRBD2. The CDR3 runs to 14 residues. Unmatched junction bases numbered 10, after V lost 2 bases and J lost 10 bases. Per the germline V gene, CDR1 is DFQATT and CDR2 is SNEGSKA (reference sequence). CDR3 nucleotides: TGCAGTGCTAGAATGTCGGGAGGGCCTAACGAGCAGTTCTTC. This codes for CSARMSGGPNEQFF.

As regards this clonotype: This beta chain came through as a stray read in a library set up for alpha chains, and its size says little. The rearrangement links TRBV12-3 or TRBV12-4 to TRBJ2-2, with D unclear. The germline V and J ends were trimmed by 7 bases and 4 bases, with 10 bases remaining between them. The CDR3 contains 13 residues. DNA for the CDR3: TGTGCCAGCAACCCTTTGAGCACCGGGGAGCTGTTTTTT. Amino acid sequence: CASNPLSTGELFF.

This clonotype was recorded at least ten times. This beta chain represents an off-target read in a library built for alpha chains; its size is of limited meaning. For the CDR3, the DNA is TGTGCCAGTAGTAGGGGGCACGGTGAGCTCTACAATGAGCAGTTCTTC. This gives the protein CASSRGHGELYNEQFF. This sequence joins TRBV19 and TRBJ2-1; TRBD1 is a possible D gene (6 bases). V was cut by 4 bases and J by 3 bases, with 16 bases left in between. The germline CDR1 and CDR2 sequences are LNHDA and SQIVND (reference sequence). There are 16 residues in the CDR3.

This clonotype was seen at least ten times. For a library built for alpha chains, this beta chain is a stray read; little rests on its size. This rearrangement joins TRBV27 to TRBJ2-4; the match to TRBD2 covers 13 bases. The CDR3 spans 18 residues. V lost 5 bases, J lost 1 base, and 8 bases stayed unmatched. The germline V gene has CDR1 MNHEY and CDR2 SMNVEV (reference sequence). The DNA of the CDR3 is TGTGCCAGCAGTGGGACTAGCGGGATCGACATTGCCAAAAACATTCAGTACTTC. This translates into CASSGTSGIDIAKNIQYF.

Comment on this clonotype: This beta chain is a stray sequence in a library constructed for alpha chains; its clone size is not meaningful. The V and J genes are TRBV7-2 and TRBJ2-1, with TRBD2 identical over 7 bases. V gave up 4 bases and J gave up 0 bases; unmatched junction bases: 3. Germline-derived CDR1 and CDR2 are SGHTA and FQGNSA. The CDR3 length is 15 residues. The CDR3 loop is CASSSGGGSYNEQFF. The DNA for the CDR3 is TGTGCCAGCAGCTCGGGGGGAGGCTCCTACAATGAGCAGTTCTTC. The entire variable domain, with the rest obtained from reference TRBV7-2 and TRBJ2-1, is as follows: GAGVSQSPSNKVTEKGKDVELRCDPISGHTALYWYRQSLGQGLEFLIYFQGNSAPDKSGLPSDRFSAERTGGSVSTLTIQRTQQEDSAVYLCASSSGGGSYNEQFFGPGTRLTVL.

In its sample, this clonotype was seen many times. As an off-target read in a library built for alpha chains, this beta chain has a frequency of little significance. The V gene is TRBV5-6, the J gene TRBJ1-5; maybe TRBD1 (5 bases). Germline assignment: CDR1 SGHDT and CDR2 YYEEEE. V was trimmed by 0 bases and J by 5 bases, leaving 9 bases between them. The CDR3 is 14 amino acids. CDR3 in DNA: TGTGCCAGCAGCTTGGCATCGGGGGATCAGCCCCAGCATTTT. Its protein is CASSLASGDQPQHF.

This clonotype occurred many times. This beta chain was picked up by a library intended for alpha chains and is off target, so its count carries little meaning. The rearrangement links TRBV9 to TRBJ2-1; perhaps TRBD2 as D (5 bases). The germline CDR1 and CDR2 sequences are SGDLS and YYNGEE. The CDR3 has 15 amino acids. V lost 0 bases to trimming and J lost 1 base, with 8 bases between them. CDR3 in DNA: TGTGCCAGCAGCGTAGACGGCGGGTCCTACAATGAGCAGTTCTTC. Protein sequence: CASSVDGGSYNEQFF.

For this clonotype: A library made for alpha chains picked up this beta chain off target, so its size means little. The V and J genes are TRBV7-9 and TRBJ2-7; 9 nucleotides match TRBD2. The CDR3 loop spans 16 amino acids. Germline V lookup: CDR1 SEHNR, CDR2 FQNEAQ (reference sequence). V was pared by 4 bases and J by 3 bases, with 10 bases of the junction left unmatched. The CDR3 DNA follows: TGTGCCAGCAGCTCGACTGGCGGGAGGGCCGTCTACGAGCAGTACTTC. Amino acids: CASSSTGGRAVYEQYF.

For this clonotype: Given a much more abundant clone one base away, this may be a read error. A library made for alpha chains picked up this beta chain off target, so its size means little. V usage is TRBV30 and J usage is TRBJ2-3; D remains ambiguous. The CDR3 is made up of 12 amino acids. The germline CDR1 and CDR2 sequences are GTSNPN and SVGIG (reference sequence). The CDR3 reads CARSFTSDTQYF. As DNA, the CDR3 is TGTGCCAGGAGTTTTACCTCAGATACGCAGTATTTT.

This clonotype was picked up many times. This beta chain is a stray sequence in a library constructed for alpha chains; its clone size is not meaningful. The chain carries TRBV7-2 and TRBJ2-7; a possible D gene is TRBD1 (6 bases). Deletions cut 5 bases from V and 2 bases from J, with 13 bases between. From germline, CDR1 is SGHTA and CDR2 FQGNSA. This CDR3 region has 14 residues. CDR3 region: CASSALGQPYEQYF. The CDR3 coding sequence is TGTGCCAGCAGCGCTTTAGGACAGCCCTACGAGCAGTACTTC.

This clonotype was observed many times. A library made for alpha chains picked up this beta chain off target, so its size means little. The chain has TRBV27 and TRBJ2-7; 11 bases are a match to TRBD1. The CDR3 length is 14 residues. The V and J ends lost 2 bases and 6 bases, in that order; junction bases with no gene match: 3. The V gene's germline CDR1 is MNHEY and CDR2 SMNVEV (reference sequence). The chain's CDR3 is CASSLEGQGGEQYF. CDR3 DNA sequence: TGTGCCAGCAGTTTAGAGGGACAGGGGGGCGAGCAGTACTTC.

The sample holds many counts of this clonotype. This beta chain appears as a stray read in a library generated for alpha chains; its size is not informative. The rearrangement joins TRBV27 to TRBJ2-3; TRBD2 agrees at 13 bases. The CDR3 runs 15 residues. V was clipped by 7 bases and J by 7 bases; unmatched bases: 8. CDR1 and CDR2 (germline): MNHEY, SMNVEV (reference sequence). CDR3 region: CASILRLAGGYTQYF. The CDR3 nucleotides are TGTGCCAGCATCCTCAGACTAGCGGGAGGATATACGCAGTATTTT.

A remark on this clonotype: Being off target in a library aimed at alpha chains, this beta chain has a size of little meaning. CDR3 nucleotide sequence: TGTGCCAGCAGCCCCGGGACAGGGGGAATATACGAGCAGTACTTC. This gives the protein CASSPGTGGIYEQYF. The J gene is TRBJ2-7, the V gene TRBV5-4, with TRBD1 identical over 11 bases. The CDR3 has 15 residues. The germline gives CDR1 SGHNT, CDR2 YYREEE (reference sequence). J lost 4 bases, V lost 4 bases, and 7 bases had no gene match.

This clonotype has just one count. This beta chain came through as a stray read in a library set up for alpha chains, and its size says little. V is TRBV6-1 and J is TRBJ2-2; no clear D gene. V was shortened by 6 bases and J by 3 bases, with 8 bases between the two germline ends. This CDR3 has 13 amino acids. Germline values: CDR1 MNHNS, CDR2 SASEGT. CDR3 in amino acids: CASRVDHTGELFF. In DNA form, the CDR3 reads TGTGCCAGCAGAGTAGATCACACCGGGGAGCTGTTTTTT.

Concerning this clonotype: The library was designed around alpha chains, so this beta chain is a stray read whose abundance carries little weight. This sequence joins TRBV7-2 and TRBJ2-1; a weak D match, TRBD2 (5 bases). Trimming removed 4 bases from V and 7 bases from J, with 11 bases in between. CDR3 length equals 13 residues. Germline CDR1 reads SGHTA; CDR2 reads FQGNSA. The CDR3, as DNA: TGTGCCAGCAGCTACCGGGGAACTAATGAGCAGTTCTTC. Its translation: CASSYRGTNEQFF.